These 26 T cell receptor beta chains were sequenced from one sample in a study of T cells after yellow fever vaccination. TCRdb re-analysed the 5' RACE reads in MiXCR, keeping a single row per CDR3 protein. The sample has roughly 170,000 distinct CDR3 sequences, around 9.3% seen once. The sample here was CD8+ T cells sorted from PBMCs, taken 45 days after the yellow fever booster vaccination. The receptors come from a man aged 18 to 35 who received the YFV17D yellow fever vaccine.

Notes on this clonotype: One end of the junction varies from germline; a read error may be responsible. The V and J genes are TRBV15 and TRBJ2-5; D tentatively reads TRBD1 or TRBD2 (5 bases each). Germline-derived CDR1 and CDR2 are LNHNV and YYDKDF (reference sequence). This CDR3 spans 13 amino acids. In DNA form, the CDR3 reads TGTGCCACCAGAAGAGTGGGGGAAGAGACCCAGTACTTC. This gives the protein CATRRVGEETQYF.

The gene calls are TRBV12-5 and TRBJ2-2; D remains unclear. V lost 7 bases, J lost 1 base, and 16 bases lay in between. Germline V lookup: CDR1 LGHNT, CDR2 FRNRAP. The CDR3 is made up of 16 amino acids. CDR3 sequence (DNA): TGTGCTAGTGCCCCCACGCTAGGGTTGAACACCGGGGAGCTGTTTTTT. Amino acid sequence: CASAPTLGLNTGELFF.

The chain uses TRBV7-9 and TRBJ1-5; D is undetermined. CDR3 length equals 17 residues. Trimming took off 1 base at V and 2 bases at J, with 15 bases between the two ends. Germline V lookup: CDR1 SEHNR, CDR2 FQNEAQ (reference sequence). CDR3 residues: CASSLGAWGMGNQPQHF. In DNA, the CDR3 is TGTGCCAGCAGCTTAGGAGCGTGGGGAATGGGCAATCAGCCCCAGCATTTT.

V and J are TRBV7-6 and TRBJ2-5; 10 bases align to TRBD1. CDR3 size: 15 residues. V lost 5 bases to trimming and J lost 5 bases; unmatched junction nucleotides: 8. CDR1 and CDR2 (germline): SGHVS, FNYEAQ. CDR3 in DNA: TGTGCCAGCAGCCCACGACAGGGGGCGGGGGAGACCCAGTACTTC. Translating it yields CASSPRQGAGETQYF.

V and J are TRBV4-1 and TRBJ1-2, with TRBD1 matching over 10 bases. J was trimmed by 7 bases and V by 4 bases; bases with no gene match: 6. Looked up from germline, CDR1 is MGHRA and CDR2 is YSYEKL. The CDR3 runs 14 residues. DNA of the CDR3: TGCGCCAGCAGCCCGACAGGGGGCCGAGGTGGCTACACCTTC. Translated: CASSPTGGRGGYTF.

The genes are TRBV11-2 and TRBJ2-3; tentatively, D is TRBD1 or TRBD2 (7 bases each). The ends were cut back, 4 bases at V and 5 bases at J, with 16 bases in the middle. Germline V gene sequence: CDR1 SGHAT, CDR2 FQNNGV. This CDR3 contains 15 residues. CDR3 sequence (DNA): TGTGCCAGCAGCTCCCAGGGGGGGCGTGAAGATACGCAGTATTTT. Translating it yields CASSSQGGREDTQYF.

The V and J genes are TRBV12-3 or TRBV12-4 and TRBJ1-2; TRBD1 agrees at 8 bases. CDR3 length equals 15 residues. With V trimmed by 0 bases and J by 4 bases, 4 bases remained unmatched. The CDR3 region is CASSLAEGTGYGYTF. CDR3 nucleotide sequence: TGTGCCAGCAGTTTAGCTGAGGGGACAGGCTATGGCTACACCTTC.

This clonotype was observed a few times. The chain links TRBV6-6 to TRBJ2-7; 9 positions match TRBD1. V shed 5 bases, J shed 4 bases, and the junction held 12 bases outside the gene matches. Germline loops: CDR1 MNHNY, CDR2 SVGAGI (reference sequence). The CDR3 contains 16 residues. The CDR3 is CASSDLPGTGLYEQYF. CDR3 DNA sequence: TGTGCCAGCAGTGACCTACCCGGGACAGGGTTGTACGAGCAGTACTTC.

There are many counts of this clonotype. The genes are TRBV7-9 and TRBJ1-2; a possible D gene is TRBD1 (5 bases). Germline CDR1 reads SEHNR; CDR2 reads FQNEAQ (reference sequence). CDR3 length: 11 amino acids. V lost 5 bases to trimming and J lost 8 bases, with 9 bases between them. The CDR3 spells CASSRNRGYTF. CDR3 nucleotide sequence: TGTGCCAGCAGCCGGAACAGGGGCTACACCTTC.

The rearrangement joins TRBV28 to TRBJ2-1; TRBD2 matches 8 bases. V dropped 1 base and J dropped 1; count of bases not matched to a gene: 6. The length of the CDR3 is 17 residues. CDR1 MDHEN and CDR2 SYDVKM come from the germline V gene. The CDR3 DNA follows: TGTGCCAGCAGTTTATTCCAGAGCGGGGGATCCTACAATGAGCAGTTCTTC. Protein: CASSLFQSGGSYNEQFF.

This clonotype was counted between two and nine times. The chain uses TRBV12-3 or TRBV12-4 and TRBJ2-1; perhaps TRBD2 as D (6 bases). This CDR3 comprises 15 residues. V was cut by 5 bases and J by 8 bases, with 19 bases left in between. The CDR3 sequence: CASSPQGGNRYEQFF. As DNA, the CDR3 is TGTGCCAGCAGTCCTCAGGGAGGCAATCGTTATGAGCAGTTCTTC.

This clonotype has ten or more counts. The chain joins TRBV24-1 to TRBJ2-1; 7 bases match TRBD1. The CDR3 runs 17 residues. The V gene end was trimmed by 3 bases and the J gene end by 3 bases; junction bases not matched to a gene: 10. Germline-derived CDR1 and CDR2 are KGHDR and SFDVKD. The CDR3 sequence is CATSDARDSHGYNEQFF. The CDR3 DNA sequence: TGTGCCACCAGTGATGCACGGGACAGTCACGGCTACAATGAGCAGTTCTTC.

This clonotype has more than one count but fewer than ten. The chain has TRBV4-1 and TRBJ1-5, with D hard to call. The CDR3 sequence is 15 residues long. The V gene lost 4 bases and the J gene lost 1 base, with 11 bases spanning the gap. Germline V gene lookup returns CDR1 MGHRA and CDR2 YSYEKL. The CDR3 DNA sequence: TGCGCCAGCAGCCTCAGGACCTCCAGCAATCAGCCCCAGCATTTT. Translated: CASSLRTSSNQPQHF.

The J gene is TRBJ2-7, the V gene TRBV25-1; no firm D call. Germline CDR1 MGHDK, CDR2 SYGVNS. The V and J ends lost 8 bases and 2 bases respectively, with 16 bases between them. The CDR3 is 14 residues long. The CDR3, as DNA: TGTGCCAGCGACCTGACTGCCGCCACCTACGAGCAGTACTTC. It is translated as CASDLTAATYEQYF.

The CDR3 loop is CASSLMDRVRETQYF. CDR3 nucleotide sequence: TGCGCCAGCAGCTTGATGGACAGGGTTAGGGAGACCCAGTACTTC. J is TRBJ2-5 and V is TRBV5-1, with 8 bases identical to TRBD1. There are 15 residues in the CDR3. The V gene's germline CDR1 is SGHRS and CDR2 YFSETQ. After removal of 1 base from V and 5 bases from J, the junction contained 7 bases not matched to a gene.

This clonotype has more than one count but fewer than ten. DNA for the CDR3: TGTGCCAGCAGAGAAGGGGGACTAGCTTCGGAGACCCAGTACTTC. Translation gives CASREGGLASETQYF. The gene calls are TRBV12-3 or TRBV12-4 and TRBJ2-5; 9 bases are shared with TRBD2. V was pared by 6 bases and J by 5 bases, with 10 bases of the junction left unmatched. The CDR3 runs to 15 residues.

The V call is TRBV27, the J call TRBJ1-2; D remains unclear. CDR1 and CDR2 (germline): MNHEY, SMNVEV (reference sequence). The ends were cut back, 6 bases at V and 7 bases at J, with 15 bases in the middle. The CDR3 loop spans 13 amino acids. This chain's CDR3 is CASSLSAVGGYTF. The CDR3 DNA reads TGTGCCAGCAGCCTCAGTGCAGTAGGTGGCTACACCTTC.

This clonotype showed up just once. The chain couples TRBV4-2 to TRBJ2-1; D gene uncertain. The ends were cut back, 3 bases at V and 8 bases at J, with 14 bases in the middle. Germline V gene sequence: CDR1 LGHNA, CDR2 YNFKEQ. The CDR3 has 14 residues. The CDR3 spells CASSHTAPADEQFF. The CDR3 DNA sequence: TGTGCCAGCAGCCATACTGCCCCTGCGGATGAGCAGTTCTTC.

This clonotype was counted at least ten times. The chain uses TRBV12-3 or TRBV12-4 and TRBJ2-1; TRBD1 aligns across 7 bases. V was pared by 3 bases and J by 8 bases, with 13 bases of the junction left unmatched. The CDR3 totals 16 residues. CDR3 in amino acids: CASSLTRTGGGDEQFF. CDR3 coding DNA: TGTGCCAGCAGTTTGACGAGGACAGGAGGAGGAGATGAGCAGTTCTTC.

This clonotype was found a few times. The chain carries TRBV10-2 and TRBJ2-7; D gene uncertain. V gave up 4 bases and J gave up 4 bases, with 8 bases separating them. This CDR3 spans 12 amino acids. Germline V CDR1 and CDR2: WSHSY, SAAADI. Here the CDR3 DNA reads TGCGCCAGCAGTGCGGCTGGGTACGAGCAGTACGTC. Residues: CASSAAGYEQYV.

This clonotype was found many times. The rearrangement links TRBV4-1 to TRBJ2-3; 10 nucleotides agree with TRBD2. The CDR3 loop spans 18 amino acids. The V and J ends lost 4 bases and 4 bases, in that order; junction bases with no gene match: 14. The germline CDR1 and CDR2 sequences are MGHRA and YSYEKL. The CDR3 nucleotides read TGCGCCAGCAGCCCAAGCCCTGGACTAGCGGAAGACCCAGATACGCAGTATTTT. It encodes CASSPSPGLAEDPDTQYF.

The V gene is TRBV7-6, the J gene TRBJ1-2, with 10 nucleotides matching TRBD1. CDR1 is SGHVS, CDR2 FNYEAQ, per germline. The ends lost 0 bases at V and 4 bases at J; junction bases unmatched: 8. This CDR3 region has 17 residues. In DNA, the CDR3 is TGTGCCAGCAGCTTAGCGCAGGACGGACAGGGGGGCTATGGCTACACCTTC. Protein sequence: CASSLAQDGQGGYGYTF.

This clonotype was seen more than once but under ten times. The chain recombines TRBV6-5 with TRBJ2-3; 7 bases match TRBD2. Germline V gives CDR1 MNHEY, CDR2 SVGAGI. J gave up 0 bases and V 7 bases, and 4 bases lay outside the gene matches. CDR3 length equals 14 residues. The CDR3 nucleotides are TGTGCCAGCATGGGAGGGAAAAGCACAGATACGCAGTATTTT. It codes for CASMGGKSTDTQYF.

The chain carries TRBV11-2 and TRBJ2-5; D might be TRBD2 (6 bases). Germline V gene lookup returns CDR1 SGHAT and CDR2 FQNNGV. This CDR3 comprises 15 residues. Trimming removed 1 base from V and 4 bases from J, with 13 bases in between. The CDR3 protein is CASSLVVTRGETQYF. The CDR3 bases are TGTGCCAGCAGCTTAGTTGTGACTAGAGGAGAGACCCAGTACTTC.

This clonotype was seen only a few times. V is TRBV5-4 and J is TRBJ2-7, with TRBD2 as a possible D gene (5 bases). V lost 1 base and J 7 bases, leaving 12 bases between the germline ends. The CDR3 covers 13 residues. The germline V gene has CDR1 SGHNT and CDR2 YYREEE (reference sequence). The CDR3 bases are TGTGCCAGCAGCTTGTTCGGACTTCGGGAGCAGTACTTC. It encodes CASSLFGLREQYF.

This chain uses TRBV5-6 with TRBJ2-7; 10 bases map to TRBD1. This CDR3 comprises 12 residues. Germline V CDR1 and CDR2: SGHDT, YYEEEE. V lost 0 bases and J lost 9; bases outside the gene matches: 0. The CDR3 loop reads CASSLGTGGQYV. The CDR3 bases are TGTGCCAGCAGCTTGGGGACAGGGGGGCAGTACGTC.